The 27 T cell receptor beta chains below come from one sample, sequenced in a study of blood T cells in healthy people across ages. The authors ran a second PCR of about 7 to 11 cycles using a sample-barcoded 5' primer and a J-beta primer mix. One entry per CDR3 protein results from TCRdb running MiXCR on the 5' RACE reads. The sample has some 790,000 distinct CDR3 sequences, 25% to 35% seen once. Sequencing was carried out using blood. Every receptor here comes from an elderly woman in good health.

The chain uses TRBV6-2 or TRBV6-3 and TRBJ1-5; 7 bases are a match to TRBD1. Per the germline V gene, CDR1 is MNHEY and CDR2 is SVGEGT. The CDR3 is 15 residues long. Germline trimming cut 7 bases from V and 1 base from J; bases unmatched to any gene: 7. The CDR3 region has the DNA TGTGCCAGCACCCAGGGGGGCGAGAGCAATCAGCCCCAGCATTTT. Amino acids: CASTQGGESNQPQHF.

In the case of this clonotype: Given a much more abundant clone one base away, this may be a read error. The chain has TRBV6-4 and TRBJ2-5; 7 nucleotides align to TRBD2. This CDR3 has 15 amino acids. Germline CDR1 is MRHNA and CDR2 is SNTAGT. The CDR3 spells CAGSVDYGGQETQYF. CDR3 coding DNA: TGTGCCGGCAGTGTCGATTACGGGGGGCAAGAGACCCAGTACTTC.

The sample holds many counts of this clonotype. The chain has TRBV5-1 and TRBJ1-2; the D is unclear. Germline values: CDR1 SGHRS, CDR2 YFSETQ. V was shortened by 2 bases and J by 8 bases, with 19 bases between the two germline ends. The CDR3 has 15 residues. Here the CDR3 reads CASSLSGIQVRGYTF. The CDR3 DNA is TGCGCCAGCAGCTTATCCGGGATCCAAGTTCGGGGCTACACCTTC.

Turning to this clonotype: A much larger clone lies one base from this, so it may be a read error. The V and J genes are TRBV5-1 and TRBJ2-1, with 10 bases matching TRBD1. The CDR3 sequence is 15 residues long. The germline CDR1 and CDR2 sequences are SGHRS and YFSETQ. CDR3 in DNA: TGCACCAGCAGCCCGGGACAGGGGAACTACAATGAGCAGTTCTTC. Translated: CTSSPGQGNYNEQFF. Using reference TRBV5-1 and TRBJ2-1 for the parts outside the CDR3, the full variable domain is KAGVTQTPRYLIKTRGQQVTLSCSPISGHRSVSWYQQTPGQGLQFLFEYFSETQRNKGNFPGRFSGRQFSNSRSEMNVSTLELGDSALYLCTSSPGQGNYNEQFFGPGTRLTVL.

The V call is TRBV20-1, the J call TRBJ2-3; tentatively, D is TRBD2 (6 bases). Trimming took 6 bases from V and 0 from J, leaving 13 bases between them. The CDR3 consists of 14 residues. The germline CDR1 and CDR2 sequences are DFQATT and SNEGSKA (reference sequence). The chain's CDR3 is CSAIPEGSTDTQYF. The CDR3 DNA is TGCAGTGCAATCCCGGAGGGAAGCACAGATACGCAGTATTTT.

This sequence joins TRBV7-2 and TRBJ1-1, with 8 bases fitting TRBD1. The CDR3 is made up of 14 amino acids. Germline assignment: CDR1 SGHTA and CDR2 FQGNSA. V lost 5 bases, J lost 6 bases, and 8 bases stayed unmatched. The CDR3 protein is CASSARTGLAEAFF. As DNA, the CDR3 is TGTGCCAGCAGCGCCCGGACAGGGTTGGCTGAAGCTTTCTTT. The variable domain in full, with the rest retrieved from reference TRBV7-2 and TRBJ1-1, is GAGVSQSPSNKVTEKGKDVELRCDPISGHTALYWYRQSLGQGLEFLIYFQGNSAPDKSGLPSDRFSAERTGGSVSTLTIQRTQQEDSAVYLCASSARTGLAEAFFGQGTRLTVV.

On this clonotype: Since no conserved phenylalanine or tryptophan closes the CDR3, a read error is the likely cause. The limits of the CDR3 on the DNA are not certain, so only TCRdb's listed CDR3 is given. The chain is built from TRBV12-3 or TRBV12-4 and TRBJ2-3; TRBD2, the table's D call, was not compared with the DNA. The CDR3 numbers 15 amino acids, ends counted. This CDR3 is CASSLGPLRTDTRYS.

This clonotype was recorded only once. The J gene is TRBJ2-1, the V gene TRBV20-1, with TRBD2 as a possible D gene (5 bases). With the DNA end fitting TRBJ2-7 better, the J assignment may be wrong. In germline, CDR1 is DFQATT, CDR2 SNEGSKA (reference sequence). CDR3 length: 14 residues. CDR3 in amino acids: CSAETSLSYNEQYF. The CDR3 nucleotides read TGCAGTGCCGAAACTAGTCTCTCCTACAATGAGCAGTACTTC.

This clonotype showed up many times. This rearrangement joins TRBV7-2 to TRBJ2-7, with D possibly being TRBD1 (5 bases). CDR1 SGHTA and CDR2 FQGNSA come from the germline V gene. Trimming stripped 1 base from V and 5 bases from J, with 12 bases between. This CDR3 has 14 residues. This CDR3 is CASSLGGSRNEQYF. CDR3 sequence (DNA): TGTGCCAGCAGCTTAGGGGGCTCCCGGAACGAGCAGTACTTC.

There are many counts of this clonotype. The chain joins TRBV20-1 to TRBJ2-1; no definite D call. This CDR3 spans 16 amino acids. CDR1 and CDR2 from the germline V gene are DFQATT and SNEGSKA (reference sequence). Trimming stripped 1 base from V and 1 base from J, with 14 bases between. The CDR3 DNA reads TGCAGTGCTAGAGGATCCGAGCGCGTTTCCTACAATGAGCAGTTCTTC. Amino acid sequence: CSARGSERVSYNEQFF.

Of note for this clonotype: No conserved phenylalanine or tryptophan ends this CDR3, so it is likely a read error. The chain combines TRBV9 with TRBJ2-1; possible D gene TRBD2, 5 bases. This CDR3 spans 15 amino acids. Trimming took 4 bases from V and 3 from J, leaving 14 bases between them. Per germline, CDR1 SGDLS and CDR2 YYNGEE. The CDR3 spells CASSISSNRYNEQFV. The CDR3 nucleotides read TGTGCCAGCAGCATATCTAGCAATCGCTACAATGAGCAGTTCGTC.

The table lists this clonotype with many counts. The chain employs TRBV7-2 and TRBJ2-6; D perhaps matches TRBD1 (5 bases). This CDR3 is 16 amino acids long. V was pared by 1 base and J by 4 bases, with 11 bases between. CDR1 is SGHTA and CDR2 is FQGNSA in the germline V gene. The CDR3 here is CASSLDVRVGANVLTF. DNA of the CDR3: TGTGCCAGCAGCTTAGATGTCAGGGTAGGGGCCAACGTCCTGACTTTC.

In its sample, this clonotype was seen many times. The J gene is TRBJ2-1, the V gene TRBV6-6; D assignment may be TRBD1 or TRBD2 (5 bases each). Germline CDR1 is MNHNY and CDR2 is SVGAGI (reference sequence). Trimming removed 0 bases from V and 0 bases from J, with 9 bases in between. The CDR3 is 16 residues long. The CDR3 DNA follows: TGTGCCAGCAGTTACTCGGCAGGGAGCTCCTACAATGAGCAGTTCTTC. This encodes CASSYSAGSSYNEQFF.

About this clonotype itself: It may be a read error: a sequence one base away is much more abundant. V gene TRBV7-2 combines with J gene TRBJ2-7; D call uncertain. The assigned J gene may be wrong: the sequence end matches TRBJ2-5 better. The length of the CDR3 is 14 residues. In germline, CDR1 is SGHTA, CDR2 FQGNSA. CDR3 loop: CTSSPLSGRETQYF. CDR3 sequence (DNA): TGTACCAGCAGCCCCCTATCCGGGCGGGAGACCCAGTACTTC.

This clonotype was counted only a few times. This rearrangement joins TRBV3-1 to TRBJ1-6; D may be TRBD1 (5 bases). The CDR3 extends over 14 amino acids. Germline V gene data show CDR1 as LGHDT and CDR2 as YNNKEL (reference sequence). V was clipped by 1 base and J by 13 bases, with 14 bases between them. The CDR3 nucleotides read TGTGCCAGCAGCCAAGGACCCAGGGAGGTCCCCCTCCACTTT. Protein: CASSQGPREVPLHF.

On this clonotype: A read error is possible here, since a much larger clone lies one base away. CDR3 amino acids: CSPVGGSYNEQYF. The CDR3 DNA sequence: TGCAGTCCAGTCGGGGGATCCTACAATGAGCAGTACTTC. This sequence joins TRBV29-1 and TRBJ2-1, with TRBD2 as a possible D gene (6 bases). Judging by the DNA end, TRBJ2-7 fits better; the J call may be wrong. The CDR3 has 13 residues. Germline loops: CDR1 SQVTM, CDR2 ANQGSEA.

This clonotype has more than one count but fewer than ten. A much larger clonotype is one base distant, so this may be a read error. The chain joins TRBV7-2 to TRBJ2-5; TRBD2 matches 9 bases. This CDR3 is built from 15 residues. Per germline, CDR1 SGHTA and CDR2 FQGNSA. The J segment lost 1 base and the V segment lost 3 bases, leaving 3 bases of the junction unmatched. The CDR3 loop reads CASSFGRGGQETQYF. DNA of the CDR3: TGTGCCAGCAGCTTCGGGCGGGGGGGCCAAGAGACCCAGTACTTC.

This clonotype was detected only a few times. This CDR3 is CASSFRTGTGEAFF. CDR3 bases: TGTGCCAGCAGTTTCCGAACCGGGACAGGGGAAGCTTTCTTT. The chain employs TRBV27 and TRBJ1-1; 9 bases are a match to TRBD1. CDR3 length equals 14 residues. The germline V gene encodes CDR1 MNHEY and CDR2 SMNVEV (reference sequence). Trimming at V came to 3 bases and at J to 8 bases, leaving 7 bases not matched to a gene.

This rearrangement joins TRBV4-2 to TRBJ2-1; D gene unclear. The V and J ends lost 0 bases and 0 bases respectively, with 9 bases between them. Germline loops: CDR1 LGHNA, CDR2 YNFKEQ. The CDR3 covers 16 residues. The CDR3 bases are TGTGCCAGCAGCCAAGACCACAAGAGCTCCTACAATGAGCAGTTCTTC. Its translation is CASSQDHKSSYNEQFF.

Concerning this clonotype itself: Possible read error: a much larger clone is one base away. The V and J genes are TRBV21-1 and TRBJ2-5; no DNA check was done on the table's D call, TRBD1. The J call is uncertain, as TRBJ2-7 better fits the DNA end. TRBV21-1 is annotated as a pseudogene. CDR3 length: 13 amino acids. CDR3 DNA: TGTGCCAACCACGGGAGGGACAGGGACGAGCAGTACTTC. This gives the protein CANHGRDRDEQYF.

The chain employs TRBV30 and TRBJ2-6; D possibly corresponds to TRBD1 (6 bases). Trimming took off 1 base at V and 0 bases at J, with 13 bases between the two ends. Germline V gene lookup returns CDR1 GTSNPN and CDR2 SVGIG (reference sequence). The CDR3 has 17 residues. The CDR3 protein is CAWSDGQFNSGANVLTF. CDR3 nucleotide sequence: TGTGCCTGGAGTGACGGACAGTTTAACTCTGGGGCCAACGTCCTGACTTTC.

This rearrangement joins TRBV12-3 or TRBV12-4 to TRBJ1-2; tentatively, D is TRBD1 (5 bases). The CDR3 consists of 14 residues. Trimming stripped 5 bases from V and 5 bases from J, with 15 bases between. CDR3 loop: CASSQQAGRYGYTF. CDR3 nucleotides: TGTGCCAGCAGTCAACAGGCCGGGCGTTATGGCTACACCTTC.

CDR3 sequence reads: CASSYQVNSNQPQHF. CDR3 bases: TGTGCCAGCAGCTACCAAGTGAACAGCAATCAGCCCCAGCATTTT. This chain uses TRBV7-8 with TRBJ1-5; D uncertain. Germline CDR1 is SGHVS and CDR2 is FQNEAQ. Deletions cut 4 bases from V and 1 base from J, with 11 bases between. The CDR3 length is 15 residues.

In this sample, this clonotype turned up many times. A much larger clone lies one base from this, so it may be a read error. This rearrangement joins TRBV20-1 to TRBJ1-2; 9 nucleotides agree with TRBD1. V lost 6 bases to trimming and J lost 5 bases; unmatched junction nucleotides: 7. Germline loops: CDR1 DFQATT, CDR2 SNEGSKA (reference sequence). The CDR3 sequence is 13 residues long. The CDR3 region is CSAGQGSKYGYTF. The DNA for the CDR3 is TGCAGTGCAGGACAGGGGTCAAAGTATGGCTACACCTTC.

This clonotype was detected a few times. J is TRBJ1-2 and V is TRBV3-1; D gene ambiguous. Deletions cut 0 bases from V and 4 bases from J, with 9 bases between. Germline loops: CDR1 LGHDT, CDR2 YNNKEL (reference sequence). CDR3 length: 14 amino acids. CDR3 region: CASSQDPDPYGYTF. CDR3 DNA sequence: TGTGCCAGCAGCCAAGATCCGGACCCCTATGGCTACACCTTC.

This clonotype came up many times. J is TRBJ2-3 and V is TRBV9; 8 bases line up with TRBD2. Unmatched junction bases numbered 4, after V lost 0 bases and J lost 4 bases. Germline values: CDR1 SGDLS, CDR2 YYNGEE. The CDR3 consists of 15 residues. CDR3 sequence (DNA): TGTGCCAGCAGCGTAGGCGGGACTAGTCCAGATACGCAGTATTTT. This translates into CASSVGGTSPDTQYF.

The sample holds many counts of this clonotype. The V gene is TRBV5-1, the J gene TRBJ1-2; the D is unclear. The CDR3 runs to 14 residues. V was pared by 6 bases and J by 4 bases, with 16 bases between. Germline V lookup: CDR1 SGHRS, CDR2 YFSETQ. In DNA, the CDR3 is TGCGCCAGCAAATTGCCGGGGTTGCTCTATGGCTACACCTTC. Translation: CASKLPGLLYGYTF. The whole variable domain, remainder taken from reference TRBV5-1 and TRBJ1-2, is KAGVTQTPRYLIKTRGQQVTLSCSPISGHRSVSWYQQTPGQGLQFLFEYFSETQRNKGNFPGRFSGRQFSNSRSEMNVSTLELGDSALYLCASKLPGLLYGYTFGSGTRLTVV.